This record looks at one T cell receptor (beta chain) sequence and its context. TCRdb keeps only in-frame clones here, not all; method: immunoSEQ multiplex PCR. The table includes about 34,000 clones, about 74% detected once. The sample is drawn from a study of blood T cell repertoires in COVID-19. Study-wide context: PBMCs, B-cell-depleted T cells, or T cells provided the cDNA or gDNA that made up the material.

The sequence was collected from a human donor in a cohort sampled during active COVID-19. The sequencing sample was made of peripheral blood.

Here the CDR3 reads CASSLWTVPDTQYF. The CDR3 DNA sequence: TGTGCCAGCAGTCTTTGGACAGTCCCAGATACGCAGTATTTT. The chain joins TRBV6-2 or TRBV6-3 to TRBJ2-3; D is perhaps TRBD1 (6 bases). This CDR3 has 14 residues. The germline V gene encodes CDR1 MNHEY and CDR2 SVGEGT. With 5 bases removed from V and 4 bases from J, the gap between germline ends came to 13 bases.